This TCR beta chain was found in a study of human T cells and chemical hapten exposure (dated by TCRdb to about 2021). Describing the broader study: For sensitization, 2% DPC in acetone was applied to an approximately 2 cm by approximately 2 cm area of upper inner arm skin. Blood was sampled from patients pre-sensitization (week 0) and at 2, 6 and about 24 weeks after DPC sensitization. Patch testing was performed on the upper back with Finn chambers containing 0.01% DPC, and the patch tests were scored after 6 days according to International Contact Dermatitis Research Group standards. This study followed changes in the peripheral blood TCR repertoire in vivo during primary and secondary sensitization of alopecia patients to the hapten diphenylcyclopropenone (DPC). The patient cohort, mostly female, included alopecia areata with under or over 50% scalp involvement, alopecia totalis and alopecia universalis. The libraries were sequenced as a pool, and the TCR yield per sample differed mostly because of small variations in library volumes within the pool. Twenty-nine alopecia patients provided blood for TCR sequencing at one to four time points (pre-sensitization, 2, 6 and 24 weeks). Patients additionally received weekly therapeutic DPC doses to the scalp throughout the roughly 24-week study period. Overall study results and their limits: A positive correlation was found between the number of PT1 expanded TCRs and patch test score, with significance reached at thresholds 8, 16 and 32 but not 4. Significantly more large CDR3 similarity clusters were formed by expanded TCRs than by pre-sensitization or healthy control sets, consistent with antigen-driven responses. No change with DPC sensitization was found in the number of TCRs above 1 in 1000 frequency, and no evidence of global repertoire structure alterations was found. Repeated subsampling changed both the strength of the expansion versus patch-test correlation and the threshold at which that correlation became significant. Because every patient had alopecia, a presumed autoimmune disease, the patients' immune response might differ from that of healthy individuals.

Receptor amplification or capture employed RACE. The reads were generated on a NextSeq 500. During library preparation, unique molecular identifiers were attached to individual cDNA molecules so that TCRs could be counted in a quantitative, reproducible way. From each blood RNA sample, both TCR alpha and TCR beta chains were sequenced. From the authors' description of their analysis: A median of approximately 96,000 TCRs per sample was observed, with a range of about 20,000 to 690,600. V, J and CDR3 annotation of the TCR reads was carried out using the Decombinator software suite. For the PS versus PT1 abundance plots, all samples were subsampled to the same number of TCRs (28,000). Expanded TCRs were defined as absent before sensitization and observed at least eight times at the 2-week time point. The public reads were reprocessed in TCRdb via fastp at Q25 and MiXCR, keeping in-frame beta chains. When rows share a CDR3 protein, they turn into one entry using the most common DNA and genes. The V and J calls, along with clone size, are taken from TCRdb and not from the paper's own processing. Counted in this sample were fewer than 200,000 distinct CDR3 sequences; 28% of them appeared once. The ten biggest clones cover under 2.5% of the sample.

From V the trimming removes 5 bases and from J it removes 5 bases, while the gene matches leave 5 bases of the junction unaccounted for. Looking up the germline V gene (reference sequence) yields CDR1 MNHEY and CDR2 SMNVEV. From the cysteine up to the phenylalanine, the CDR3 has a length of 13 residues. Only the CDR3 portion is preserved as DNA: 39 bases, with reading frame beginning at the first base. Taken with the paper, the label for time point translates to: patch test 3, about 24 weeks after DPC sensitization. In light of the paper, this sample's treatment or condition label describes: therapeutic diphenylcyclopropenone sensitization with weekly scalp DPC. At each patch-test visit, blood was drawn before the patch test was applied. Patients were eligible if aged 18 to 70, diagnosed with alopecia and judged suitable for DPC therapy, and pregnant patients were excluded. Total RNA was isolated from unfractionated whole blood collected in Tempus Blood RNA tubes.

In regard to this clonotype: It has no known antigen specificity. Base qualities are not provided; no much larger clone lies one nucleotide away.

Here the sequenced sample was whole blood, taken in connection with sensitization to the hapten diphenylcyclopropenone (DPC). The receptor was isolated from a woman aged 18-30 years with alopecia areata. Some clones in this sample may be carry-over from other donors' samples. This sequence uses TRBV27 and TRBJ2-7; the junction holds 8 bases that match TRBD1. CDR3 region: CASSRGQGHEQYF. The DNA sequence reads TGTGCCAGCAGTCGAGGACAGGGTCACGAGCAGTACTTC.